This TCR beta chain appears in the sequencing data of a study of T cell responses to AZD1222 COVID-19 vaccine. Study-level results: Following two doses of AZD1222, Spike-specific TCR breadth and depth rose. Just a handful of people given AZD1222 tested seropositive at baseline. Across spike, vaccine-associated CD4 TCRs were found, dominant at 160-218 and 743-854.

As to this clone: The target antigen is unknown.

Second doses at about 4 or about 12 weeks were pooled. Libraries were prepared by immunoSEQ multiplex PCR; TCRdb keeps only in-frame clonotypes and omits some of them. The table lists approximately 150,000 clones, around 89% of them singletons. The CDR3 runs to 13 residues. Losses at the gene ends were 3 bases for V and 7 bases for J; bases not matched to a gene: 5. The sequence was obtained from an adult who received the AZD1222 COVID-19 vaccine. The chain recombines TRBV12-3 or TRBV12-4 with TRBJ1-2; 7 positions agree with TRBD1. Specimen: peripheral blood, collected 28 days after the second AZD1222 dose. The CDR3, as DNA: TGTGCCAGCAGTTTGACCCAGGGGGGTGGCTACACCTTC. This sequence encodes CASSLTQGGGYTF.